The following is a TCR beta chain sequence with its context. Seattle-derived patients entered the study during active infection and were followed longitudinally. These data originate in a study of blood T cell repertoires in COVID-19. Whole-study context: The United States, Italy and Spain provided the acute and convalescent COVID-19 samples. The analysed material was cDNA or gDNA that came from T cells, B-cell-depleted T cells, or PBMCs.

Trimming took 2 bases from V and 5 from J; bases not matched to a gene: 6. Germline loops: CDR1 SGHDT, CDR2 YYEEEE. This CDR3 spans 15 amino acids. Per the study methods: Reference gene primer amplification yielded estimated nucleated cell counts. Data came from immunoSEQ multiplex PCR; TCRdb stores just in-frame clones and leaves some out. Clone size and the V and J calls come from that table; the DNA yielded D and trimming. The sample holds under 85,000 clones; about 86% are singletons and the top ten take approximately 15%. The chain recombines TRBV5-6 with TRBJ1-5; TRBD1 agrees at 8 bases. The sequencing input was peripheral blood. This TCR came from a man aged 40-49 years with COVID-19, enrolled during active disease. In DNA, the CDR3 is TGTGCCAGCAGCTTTCCGGGACAGGAATATCAGCCCCAGCATTTT. The encoded protein is CASSFPGQEYQPQHF.